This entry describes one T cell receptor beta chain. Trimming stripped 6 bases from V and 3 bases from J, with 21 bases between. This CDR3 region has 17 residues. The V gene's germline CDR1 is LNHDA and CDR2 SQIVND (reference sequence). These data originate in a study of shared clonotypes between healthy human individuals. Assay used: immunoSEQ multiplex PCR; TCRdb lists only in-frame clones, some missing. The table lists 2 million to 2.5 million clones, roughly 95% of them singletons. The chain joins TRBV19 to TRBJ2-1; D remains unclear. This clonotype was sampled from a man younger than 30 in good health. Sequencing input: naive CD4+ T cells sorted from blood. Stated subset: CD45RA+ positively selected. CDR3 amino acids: CASRPRSGSDFYNEQFF. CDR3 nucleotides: TGTGCCAGTAGGCCCAGGTCTGGGTCCGACTTCTACAATGAGCAGTTCTTC.